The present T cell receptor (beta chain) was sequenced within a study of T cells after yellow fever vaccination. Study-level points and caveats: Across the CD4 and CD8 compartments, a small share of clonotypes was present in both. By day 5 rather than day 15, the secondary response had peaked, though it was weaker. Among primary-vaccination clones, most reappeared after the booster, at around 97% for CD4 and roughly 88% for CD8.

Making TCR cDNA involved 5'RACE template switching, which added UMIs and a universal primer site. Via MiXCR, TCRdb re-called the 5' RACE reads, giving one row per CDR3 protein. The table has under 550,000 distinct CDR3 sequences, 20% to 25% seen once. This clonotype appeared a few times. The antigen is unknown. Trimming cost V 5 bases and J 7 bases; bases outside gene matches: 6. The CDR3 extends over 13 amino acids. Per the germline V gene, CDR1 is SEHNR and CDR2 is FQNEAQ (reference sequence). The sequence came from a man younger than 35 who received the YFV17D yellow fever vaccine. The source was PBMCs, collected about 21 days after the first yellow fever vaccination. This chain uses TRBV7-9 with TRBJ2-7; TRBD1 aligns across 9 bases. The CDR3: CASSQGQGVEQYF. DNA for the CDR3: TGTGCCAGCAGCCAGGGACAGGGCGTAGAGCAGTACTTC. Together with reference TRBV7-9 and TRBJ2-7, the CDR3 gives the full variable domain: DTGVSQNPRHKITKRGQNVTFRCDPISEHNRLYWYRQTLGQGPEFLTYFQNEAQLEKSRLLSDRFSAERPKGSFSTLEIQRTEQGDSAMYLCASSQGQGVEQYFGPGTRLTVT.